The clone carrying this T cell receptor beta chain has just one count. The sample is drawn from a study of blood T cell repertoires in COVID-19. Study at large: Acute and convalescent COVID-19 samples came from the United States, Italy and Spain.

Trimming removed 7 bases from V and 5 bases from J, with 17 bases in between. Germline loops: CDR1 SNHLY, CDR2 FYNNEI. The CDR3 contains 14 residues. The data were produced by immunoSEQ multiplex PCR, yet TCRdb's version contains in-frame clones alone and is incomplete. The data show about 30,000 clones, with approximately 86% seen just once and 50% to 70% held by the top ten. V gene TRBV2 combines with J gene TRBJ1-1; a possible D gene is TRBD1 (6 bases). The sequence derives from a man aged 70-80 years with acute or convalescent COVID-19. The sample was peripheral blood. CDR3 region: CASTPGAYPTEAFF. In nucleotides, the CDR3 is TGTGCCAGCACCCCAGGGGCCTACCCGACTGAAGCTTTCTTT.